The clone carrying this TCR beta chain came up a few times. This sample stems from a study of blood T cell repertoires in COVID-19. Study-wide background: The analysed material was cDNA or gDNA that came from T cells, B-cell-depleted T cells, or PBMCs.

V lost 8 bases and J lost 4, with 20 bases in between. CDR1 is LNHDA, CDR2 SQIVND, per germline (reference sequence). The length of the CDR3 is 15 residues. The data were produced by immunoSEQ multiplex PCR, yet TCRdb's version contains in-frame clones alone and is incomplete. The sample contains over 150,000 clones, about 79% of which appear only once. The sequence derives from an older woman with acute or convalescent COVID-19. The rearrangement links TRBV19 to TRBJ1-1, with D uncertain. Material for sequencing was peripheral blood. CDR3 amino acids: CASRIRTDGSTEAFF. The CDR3 DNA reads TGTGCCAGTCGCATTAGGACGGATGGGAGCACTGAAGCTTTCTTT.